What follows are 20 T cell receptor beta chains derived from one specimen sequenced in a study of T-cell reconstitution after alpha-beta-depleted transplantation in children. Unique molecular identifiers were incorporated into the prepared TCRbeta library. TCRdb reprocessed the PCR reads via MiXCR and lists one record per CDR3 protein. The repertoire holds 400,000 to 550,000 distinct CDR3 sequences, with over 9.5% as singletons. Source: PBMCs, taken before TCRalphabeta/CD19-depleted stem cell transplant. All receptors derive from a child aged 2-15 years with inherited bone marrow failure, due to receive a stem cell transplant.

This clonotype was counted between two and nine times. The V call is TRBV6-5, the J call TRBJ2-3, with 9 bases identical to TRBD1. The length of the CDR3 is 16 residues. The ends lost 2 bases at V and 3 bases at J; junction bases unmatched: 6. Germline V gene data show CDR1 as MNHEY and CDR2 as SVGAGI. The CDR3 protein is CASSYGPGQGTDTQYF. CDR3 DNA: TGTGCCAGCAGTTACGGGCCGGGACAGGGTACAGATACGCAGTATTTT.

This clonotype was counted ten times or more. The chain carries TRBV20-1 and TRBJ2-7; D gene uncertain. V was trimmed by 0 bases and J by 7 bases, leaving 10 bases between them. This CDR3 region has 12 residues. Germline V lookup: CDR1 DFQATT, CDR2 SNEGSKA (reference sequence). In nucleotides, the CDR3 is TGCAGTGCTAGAGATCAGAACGCGGAGCAGTACTTC. This gives the protein CSARDQNAEQYF.

Many counts were recorded for this clonotype. This chain joins TRBV29-1 and TRBJ2-7; 7 bases map to TRBD1. CDR3 size: 12 residues. In germline, CDR1 is SQVTM, CDR2 ANQGSEA. V lost 7 bases, J lost 4 bases, and 7 bases stayed unmatched. The CDR3 coding sequence is TGCAGCGGGGGACAGACCCTATACGAGCAGTACTTC. Protein sequence: CSGGQTLYEQYF.

This clonotype appeared many times. V is TRBV12-3 or TRBV12-4 and J is TRBJ2-5, with 12 bases that match TRBD2. The junction had 2 bases not matched to a gene; V was cut back by 4 bases and J by 5 bases. CDR3 length equals 14 residues. The CDR3 coding sequence is TGTGCCAGCAGTTCACTAGCGGGAGGCGAGACCCAGTACTTC. As protein: CASSSLAGGETQYF.

This clonotype was counted at least ten times. The genes are TRBV7-9 and TRBJ1-1, with D perhaps matching TRBD1 (5 bases). CDR3 length equals 12 residues. The germline V and J ends were trimmed by 2 bases and 10 bases, with 11 bases remaining between them. Germline CDR1 reads SEHNR; CDR2 reads FQNEAQ (reference sequence). DNA of the CDR3: TGTGCCAGCAGCTTATACCAGGGCTCAGCTTTCTTT. Protein: CASSLYQGSAFF.

In nucleotides, the CDR3 is TGTGCCAGTAGTATAGGCCTTTACAATGAGCAGTTCTTC. Protein product: CASSIGLYNEQFF. This chain uses TRBV19 with TRBJ2-1; no reliable D call. CDR1 is LNHDA, CDR2 SQIVND, per germline (reference sequence). V gave up 1 base and J gave up 4 bases, with 5 bases separating them. There are 13 residues in the CDR3.

This clonotype has a count of ten or more. V and J are TRBV4-1 and TRBJ2-7, with TRBD1 as a possible D gene (6 bases). V was clipped by 0 bases and J by 1 base, with 7 bases between them. The CDR3 spans 14 residues. Germline V gene sequence: CDR1 MGHRA, CDR2 YSYEKL. The CDR3 nucleotides read TGCGCCAGCAGCCAAGAGGACAGATCCTACGAGCAGTACTTC. It specifies CASSQEDRSYEQYF.

The chain couples TRBV11-2 to TRBJ2-7, with 11 bases fitting TRBD2. The CDR3 loop spans 18 amino acids. CDR1 SGHAT and CDR2 FQNNGV come from the germline V gene. J was trimmed by 3 bases and V by 2 bases; bases with no gene match: 12. CDR3 sequence: CASSLRTSGPLKVYEQYF. DNA for the CDR3: TGTGCCAGCAGCTTACGGACTAGCGGGCCCCTAAAGGTCTACGAGCAGTACTTC.

This sequence joins TRBV20-1 and TRBJ1-1; 11 bases are a match to TRBD1. V lost 0 bases to trimming and J lost 5 bases; unmatched junction nucleotides: 2. The CDR3 has 14 residues. In germline, CDR1 is DFQATT, CDR2 SNEGSKA (reference sequence). The DNA for the CDR3 is TGCAGTGCTAGAGAGGACAGGGGGCAAACTGAAGCTTTCTTT. Translated: CSAREDRGQTEAFF.

This clonotype was seen once. This chain connects TRBV4-1 to TRBJ2-3; a possible D gene is TRBD2 (5 bases). CDR1 MGHRA and CDR2 YSYEKL come from the germline V gene. CDR3 length: 14 residues. The V and J ends lost 2 bases and 2 bases respectively, with 8 bases between them. Here the CDR3 reads CASSQTRNTDTQYF. For the CDR3, the DNA is TGCGCCAGCAGCCAAACTAGGAACACAGATACGCAGTATTTT.

This clonotype occurred many times. The V call is TRBV5-1, the J call TRBJ2-3, with 8 bases that match TRBD2. The germline gives CDR1 SGHRS, CDR2 YFSETQ. The CDR3 loop spans 15 amino acids. The V and J ends lost 0 bases and 0 bases, in that order; junction bases with no gene match: 0. The chain's CDR3 is CASSLASGSTDTQYF. The DNA for the CDR3 is TGCGCCAGCAGCTTGGCTAGCGGGAGCACAGATACGCAGTATTTT. Together with reference TRBV5-1 and TRBJ2-3, the CDR3 gives the full variable domain: KAGVTQTPRYLIKTRGQQVTLSCSPISGHRSVSWYQQTPGQGLQFLFEYFSETQRNKGNFPGRFSGRQFSNSRSEMNVSTLELGDSALYLCASSLASGSTDTQYFGPGTRLTVL.

This clonotype has at least ten counts. This chain uses TRBV4-3 with TRBJ2-1; no clear D gene. The germline CDR1 and CDR2 sequences are LGHNA and YSLEER. Trimming cost V 4 bases and J 2 bases, with 12 bases left between them. The CDR3 length is 15 residues. CDR3 sequence (DNA): TGCGCCAGCAGCCCCTTTGGTAGTACCTACAATGAGCAGTTCTTC. This sequence encodes CASSPFGSTYNEQFF.

Comments on this clonotype: A much larger clone lies one base from this, so it may be a read error. The chain couples TRBV2 to TRBJ2-1, with 8 positions matching TRBD1. The germline CDR1 and CDR2 sequences are SNHLY and FYNNEI. This CDR3 is 21 amino acids long. The trim removed 3 bases at V and 1 base at J, leaving 20 bases unmatched. The CDR3 bases are TGTGCCAGCAGTGATCTTTCTTACCCAGGGGGCCAGCTTAAATCCTACAATGAGCAGTTCTTC. It codes for CASSDLSYPGGQLKSYNEQFF.

This clonotype was observed at least ten times. The chain recombines TRBV7-2 with TRBJ2-7; no clear D gene. V lost 8 bases and J 3 bases, leaving 17 bases between the germline ends. This CDR3 has 14 amino acids. Looked up from germline, CDR1 is SGHTA and CDR2 is FQGNSA. The CDR3 DNA sequence: TGTGCCAGCGCCCCAGGTGGCTCCGTCTACGAGCAGTACTTC. Amino acid sequence: CASAPGGSVYEQYF. Filled out from reference TRBV7-2 and TRBJ2-7, the complete variable domain reads GAGVSQSPSNKVTEKGKDVELRCDPISGHTALYWYRQSLGQGLEFLIYFQGNSAPDKSGLPSDRFSAERTGGSVSTLTIQRTQQEDSAVYLCASAPGGSVYEQYFGPGTRLTVT.

This clonotype has more than one count but fewer than ten. The chain couples TRBV14 to TRBJ1-2; no firm D call. The CDR3 consists of 13 residues. In germline, CDR1 is SGHDN, CDR2 FVKESK. Trimming removed 5 bases at V and 7 bases at J, with 14 bases between. The CDR3 coding sequence is TGTGCCAGCAGCATCGCGCCGGCGAGTGGCTACACCTTC. This gives the protein CASSIAPASGYTF.

The DNA for the CDR3 is TGTGCCAGCAGCCAAGGGCCAACAGTTAAGCAGTACTTC. This sequence encodes CASSQGPTVKQYF. The chain carries TRBV3-1 and TRBJ2-7; D not certain. The CDR3 is made up of 13 amino acids. Trimming stripped 1 base from V and 8 bases from J, with 12 bases between. The germline V gene has CDR1 LGHDT and CDR2 YNNKEL (reference sequence).

This clonotype has at least ten counts. The J gene is TRBJ2-1, the V gene TRBV4-3; TRBD1 aligns across 8 bases. Germline values: CDR1 LGHNA, CDR2 YSLEER. The J segment lost 6 bases and the V segment lost 3 bases, leaving 1 base of the junction unmatched. There are 13 residues in the CDR3. For the CDR3, the DNA is TGCGCCAGCAGCCAGGGGACAGGCAATGAGCAGTTCTTC. Translated, it gives CASSQGTGNEQFF.

This clonotype was counted between two and nine times. The rearrangement links TRBV10-3 to TRBJ2-3; 10 nucleotides match TRBD2. Per germline, CDR1 ENHRY and CDR2 SYGVKD. The J segment lost 2 bases and the V segment lost 6 bases, leaving 14 bases of the junction unmatched. The CDR3 length is 18 residues. The CDR3 loop is CAISGLAAATTYTDTQYF. The CDR3 DNA follows: TGTGCCATCAGCGGACTAGCGGCCGCAACAACGTACACAGATACGCAGTATTTT.

In this sample, this clonotype turned up many times. This rearrangement joins TRBV6-1 to TRBJ2-3; the D call may be TRBD1 or TRBD2 (5 bases each). The length of the CDR3 is 15 residues. Trimming took 5 bases from V and 0 from J, leaving 12 bases between them. Per the germline V gene, CDR1 is MNHNS and CDR2 is SASEGT. In nucleotides, the CDR3 is TGTGCCAGCAGTCGGGACGAGGCTAGCACAGATACGCAGTATTTT. Protein sequence: CASSRDEASTDTQYF.

This clonotype appeared a few times. The chain joins TRBV12-3 or TRBV12-4 to TRBJ2-3; no clear D. The length of the CDR3 is 15 residues. The V and J ends lost 5 bases and 2 bases respectively, with 14 bases between them. CDR3 sequence reads: CASSPLALYTDTQYF. CDR3 coding DNA: TGTGCCAGCAGTCCGTTGGCCTTGTACACAGATACGCAGTATTTT.